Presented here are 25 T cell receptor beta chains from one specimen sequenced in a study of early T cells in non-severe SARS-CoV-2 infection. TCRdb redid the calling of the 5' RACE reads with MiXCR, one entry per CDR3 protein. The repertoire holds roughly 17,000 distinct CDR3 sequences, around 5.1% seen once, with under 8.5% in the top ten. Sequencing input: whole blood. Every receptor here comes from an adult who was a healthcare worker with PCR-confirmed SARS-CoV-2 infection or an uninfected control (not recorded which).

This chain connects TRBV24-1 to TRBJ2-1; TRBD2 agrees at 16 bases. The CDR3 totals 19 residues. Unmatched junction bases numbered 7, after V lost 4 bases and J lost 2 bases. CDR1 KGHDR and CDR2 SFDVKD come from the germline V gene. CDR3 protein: CATSEAGLAGGGTYNEQFF. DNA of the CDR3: TGTGCCACCAGTGAAGCGGGACTAGCGGGAGGGGGGACCTACAATGAGCAGTTCTTC.

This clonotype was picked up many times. The CDR3 sequence is CASSPPGRGDQPQHF. The DNA of the CDR3 is TGTGCCAGCTCACCACCGGGACGGGGGGACCAGCCCCAGCATTTT. The rearrangement links TRBV18 to TRBJ1-5; TRBD1 might be the D (5 bases). V was cut by 0 bases and J by 7 bases, with 13 bases left in between. The CDR3 length is 15 residues. Germline loops: CDR1 KGHSH, CDR2 LQKENI.

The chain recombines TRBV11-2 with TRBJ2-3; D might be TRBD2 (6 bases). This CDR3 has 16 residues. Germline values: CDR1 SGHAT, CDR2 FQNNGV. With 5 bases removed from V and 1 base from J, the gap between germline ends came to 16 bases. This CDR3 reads CASSPAREWGTDTQYF. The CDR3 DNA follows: TGTGCCAGCAGCCCCGCACGGGAGTGGGGCACAGATACGCAGTATTTT.

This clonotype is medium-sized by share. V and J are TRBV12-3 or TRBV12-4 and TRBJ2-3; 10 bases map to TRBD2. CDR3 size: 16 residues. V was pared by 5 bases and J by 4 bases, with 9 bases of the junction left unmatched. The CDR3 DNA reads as TGTGCCAGCAGTCCTCTAGCGGGAGTTGTACCAGATACGCAGTATTTT. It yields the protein CASSPLAGVVPDTQYF.

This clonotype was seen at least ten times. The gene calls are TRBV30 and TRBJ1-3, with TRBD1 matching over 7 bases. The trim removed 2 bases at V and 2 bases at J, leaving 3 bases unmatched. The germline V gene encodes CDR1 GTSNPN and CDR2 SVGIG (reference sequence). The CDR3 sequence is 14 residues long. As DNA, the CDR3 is TGTGCCTGGAGTATTGACAGGGCTGGAAACACCATATATTTT. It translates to CAWSIDRAGNTIYF.

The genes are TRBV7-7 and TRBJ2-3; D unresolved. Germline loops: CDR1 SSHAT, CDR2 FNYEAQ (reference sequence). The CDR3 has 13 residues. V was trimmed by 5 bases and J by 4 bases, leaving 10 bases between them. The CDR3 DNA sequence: TGTGCCAGCAGCCTGGACCGGGCAGATACGCAGTATTTT. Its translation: CASSLDRADTQYF.

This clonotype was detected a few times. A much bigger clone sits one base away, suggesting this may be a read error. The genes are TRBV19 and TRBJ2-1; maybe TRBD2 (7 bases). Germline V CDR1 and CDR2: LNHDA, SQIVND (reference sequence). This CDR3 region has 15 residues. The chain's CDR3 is CASSRSSGTYNEQVF. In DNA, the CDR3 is TGTGCCAGTAGTAGGTCCAGCGGGACATACAATGAGCAGGTCTTC.

The CDR3 loop reads CASRFTVGAEAFF. The CDR3 nucleotides are TGTGCCAGCAGGTTTACGGTGGGGGCTGAAGCTTTCTTT. The V gene is TRBV7-9, the J gene TRBJ1-1, with D possibly TRBD1 on 5 matching bases. Trimming removed 6 bases at V and 6 bases at J, with 14 bases between. Germline V gives CDR1 SEHNR, CDR2 FQNEAQ (reference sequence). The length of the CDR3 is 13 residues.

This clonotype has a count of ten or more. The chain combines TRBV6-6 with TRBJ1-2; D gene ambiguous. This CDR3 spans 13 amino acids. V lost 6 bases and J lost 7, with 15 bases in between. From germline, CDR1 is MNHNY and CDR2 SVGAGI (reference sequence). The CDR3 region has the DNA TGTGCCAGCAGCCTCGCGGGGAGGGCTGGCTACACCTTC. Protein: CASSLAGRAGYTF.

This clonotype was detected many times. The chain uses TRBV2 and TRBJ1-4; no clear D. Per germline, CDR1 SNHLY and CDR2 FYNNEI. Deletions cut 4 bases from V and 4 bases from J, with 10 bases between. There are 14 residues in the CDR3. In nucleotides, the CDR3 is TGTGCCAGCAGTGTCGACCAGGTTAATGAAAAACTGTTTTTT. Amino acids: CASSVDQVNEKLFF.

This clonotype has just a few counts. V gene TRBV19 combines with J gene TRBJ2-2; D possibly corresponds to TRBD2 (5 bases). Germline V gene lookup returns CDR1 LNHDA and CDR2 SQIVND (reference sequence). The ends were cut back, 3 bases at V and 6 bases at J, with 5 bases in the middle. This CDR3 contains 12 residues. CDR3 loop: CASSMRAGELFF. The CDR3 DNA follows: TGTGCCAGTAGTATGAGGGCCGGGGAGCTGTTTTTT.

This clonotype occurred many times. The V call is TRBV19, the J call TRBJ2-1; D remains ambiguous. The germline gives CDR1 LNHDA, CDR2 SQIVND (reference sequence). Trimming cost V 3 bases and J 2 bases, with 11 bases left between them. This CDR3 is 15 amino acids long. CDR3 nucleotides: TGTGCCAGTAGTATGGAAGGAGAAACCTACAATGAGCAGTTCTTC. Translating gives CASSMEGETYNEQFF.

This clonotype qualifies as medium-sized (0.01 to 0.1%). The CDR3 protein is CASSSSYEQYF. CDR3 DNA sequence: TGCGCCAGCAGCTCCTCCTACGAGCAGTACTTC. The V gene is TRBV5-1, the J gene TRBJ2-7, with D unclear. V was pared by 3 bases and J by 0 bases, with 1 base between. This CDR3 is built from 11 residues. Germline V gives CDR1 SGHRS, CDR2 YFSETQ.

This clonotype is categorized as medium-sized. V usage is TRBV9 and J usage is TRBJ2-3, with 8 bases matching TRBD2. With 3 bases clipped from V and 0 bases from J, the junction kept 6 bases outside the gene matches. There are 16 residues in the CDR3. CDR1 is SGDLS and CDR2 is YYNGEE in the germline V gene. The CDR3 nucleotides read TGTGCCAGCAGCGCCCTAGCGGGTTCTAGCACAGATACGCAGTATTTT. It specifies CASSALAGSSTDTQYF.

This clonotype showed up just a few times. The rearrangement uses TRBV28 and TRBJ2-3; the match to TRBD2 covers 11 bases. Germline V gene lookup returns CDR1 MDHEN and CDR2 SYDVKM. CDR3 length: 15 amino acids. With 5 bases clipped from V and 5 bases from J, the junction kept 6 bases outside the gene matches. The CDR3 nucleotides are TGTGCCAGCAGTCATAGCGGGAGGGGGAGAGATACGCAGTATTTT. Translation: CASSHSGRGRDTQYF.

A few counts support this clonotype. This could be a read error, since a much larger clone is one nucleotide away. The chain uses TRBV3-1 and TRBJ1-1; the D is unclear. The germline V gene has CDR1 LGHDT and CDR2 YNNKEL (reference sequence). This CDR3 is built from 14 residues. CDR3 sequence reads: CVSGPTRSNTEAFF. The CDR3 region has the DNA TGTGTCAGCGGGCCCACTCGATCGAACACTGAAGCTTTCTTT.

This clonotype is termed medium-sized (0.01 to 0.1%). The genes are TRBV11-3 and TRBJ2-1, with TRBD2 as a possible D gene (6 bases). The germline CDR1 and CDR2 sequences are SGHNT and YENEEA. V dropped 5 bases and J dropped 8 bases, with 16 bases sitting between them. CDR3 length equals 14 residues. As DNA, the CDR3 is TGTGCCAGCAGCGGTAGCGGAGGGGAGTATGAGCAGTTCTTC. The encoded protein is CASSGSGGEYEQFF.

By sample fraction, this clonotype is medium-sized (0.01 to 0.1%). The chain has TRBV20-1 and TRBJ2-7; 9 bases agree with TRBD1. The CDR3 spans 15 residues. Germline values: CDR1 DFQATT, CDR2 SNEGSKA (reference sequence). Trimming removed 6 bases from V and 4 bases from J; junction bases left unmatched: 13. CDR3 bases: TGCAGTGCCCGTACCGGGACAGGGATTAGATACGAGCAGTACGTC. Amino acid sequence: CSARTGTGIRYEQYV.

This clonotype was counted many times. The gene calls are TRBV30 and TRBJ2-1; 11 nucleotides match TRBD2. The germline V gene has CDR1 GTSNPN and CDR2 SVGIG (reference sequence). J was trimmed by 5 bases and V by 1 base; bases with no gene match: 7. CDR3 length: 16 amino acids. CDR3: CAWSDLAGGPNNEQFF. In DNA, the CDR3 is TGTGCCTGGAGTGATCTAGCGGGAGGCCCGAACAATGAGCAGTTCTTC.

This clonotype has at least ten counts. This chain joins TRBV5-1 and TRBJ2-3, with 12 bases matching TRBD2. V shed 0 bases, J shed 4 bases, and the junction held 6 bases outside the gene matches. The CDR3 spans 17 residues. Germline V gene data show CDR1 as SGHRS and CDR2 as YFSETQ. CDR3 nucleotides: TGCGCCAGCAGCTTGGAGGCTAGCGGGAGGGTTGCAGATACGCAGTATTTT. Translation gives CASSLEASGRVADTQYF.

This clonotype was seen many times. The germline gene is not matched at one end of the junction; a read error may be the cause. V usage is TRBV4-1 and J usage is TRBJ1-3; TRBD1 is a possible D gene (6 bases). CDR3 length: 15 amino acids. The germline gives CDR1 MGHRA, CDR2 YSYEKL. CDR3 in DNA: TGCGCCAGCAGCCTACTACAGGGTTCTGAAAACACCATATATTTT. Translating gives CASSLLQGSENTIYF.

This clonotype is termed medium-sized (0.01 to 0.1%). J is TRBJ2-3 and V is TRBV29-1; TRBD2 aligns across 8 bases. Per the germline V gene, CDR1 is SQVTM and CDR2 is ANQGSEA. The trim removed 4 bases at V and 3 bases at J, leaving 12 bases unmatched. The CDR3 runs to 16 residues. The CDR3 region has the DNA TGCAGCGTTGGGGGCGAGGCAGCGGGAGCGACAGATACGCAGTATTTT. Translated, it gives CSVGGEAAGATDTQYF.

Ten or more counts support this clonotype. Here the CDR3 reads CASSEAGAEGSGKQFF. In DNA form, the CDR3 reads TGTGCCAGCAGTGAGGCTGGCGCCGAGGGGTCTGGAAAGCAGTTCTTC. This chain joins TRBV6-4 and TRBJ2-1, with D tentatively TRBD1 or TRBD2 (5 bases each). CDR1 MRHNA and CDR2 SNTAGT come from the germline V gene. This CDR3 comprises 16 residues. Deletions cut 3 bases from V and 11 bases from J, with 23 bases between.

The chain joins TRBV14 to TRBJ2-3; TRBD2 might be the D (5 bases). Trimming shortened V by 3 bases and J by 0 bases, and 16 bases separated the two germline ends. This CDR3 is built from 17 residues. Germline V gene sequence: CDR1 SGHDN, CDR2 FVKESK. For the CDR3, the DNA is TGTGCCAGCAGCCATGACGGAGCGGAAACTAGCACAGATACGCAGTATTTT. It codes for CASSHDGAETSTDTQYF.

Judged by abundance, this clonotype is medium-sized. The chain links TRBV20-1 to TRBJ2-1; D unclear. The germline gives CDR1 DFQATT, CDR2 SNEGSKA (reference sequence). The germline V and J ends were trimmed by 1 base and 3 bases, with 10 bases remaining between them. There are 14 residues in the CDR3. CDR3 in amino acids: CSARAMVNYNEQFF. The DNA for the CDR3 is TGCAGTGCTAGAGCGATGGTGAACTACAATGAGCAGTTCTTC.